One and the same sample provided the 26 T cell receptor beta chains below, sequenced in a study of response to subunit inactivated influenza vaccine. MiXCR, run by TCRdb on the RT-PCR reads, gives a single entry per CDR3 protein. The sample carries 450,000 to 700,000 distinct CDR3 sequences, about 15% recorded once. The sample consisted of PBMCs from blood, taken roughly 13 days after vaccination. These receptors all stem from a man over 45 who received an inactivated influenza vaccine.

This clonotype was seen only a few times. The rearrangement links TRBV7-2 to TRBJ2-1, with D possibly being TRBD1 or TRBD2 (5 bases each). In germline, CDR1 is SGHTA, CDR2 FQGNSA. V lost 3 bases, J lost 7 bases, and 16 bases lay in between. This CDR3 spans 15 amino acids. CDR3 nucleotides: TGTGCCAGCAGCTTGACAGATGCGACGGGAAATGAGCAGTTCTTC. Its translation is CASSLTDATGNEQFF.

Comment on this clonotype: One end of the junction does not line up with germline, which may come from a read error. V gene TRBV3-1 combines with J gene TRBJ2-1; no firm D call. The germline CDR1 and CDR2 sequences are LGHDT and YNNKEL (reference sequence). The length of the CDR3 is 15 residues. CDR3 nucleotides: TGTGCCAGCACCCAAGACCGACGCTCCTACAATGAGCAGTTCTTC. This gives the protein CASTQDRRSYNEQFF.

This clonotype was recorded at least ten times. The rearrangement links TRBV7-2 to TRBJ1-2; 7 bases line up with TRBD1. The V segment lost 5 bases and the J segment 8 bases; nucleotides outside the gene matches: 11. The CDR3 extends over 14 amino acids. CDR1 is SGHTA and CDR2 is FQGNSA in the germline V gene. The CDR3 coding sequence is TGTGCCAGCAGCCCCGCCGGCAGGGGGTACGGCTACACCTTC. The encoded protein is CASSPAGRGYGYTF.

This clonotype was seen repeatedly, ten times or more. The chain employs TRBV4-3 and TRBJ1-1; a possible D gene is TRBD1 (6 bases). Trimming cost V 0 bases and J 4 bases, with 12 bases left between them. This CDR3 is 15 amino acids long. In germline, CDR1 is LGHNA, CDR2 YSLEER. As DNA, the CDR3 is TGCGCCAGCAGCCAAGATACGGGGGCGAGCACTGAAGCTTTCTTT. It encodes CASSQDTGASTEAFF.

V and J are TRBV5-1 and TRBJ2-5; the D gene is possibly TRBD2 (6 bases). The CDR3 covers 15 residues. V lost 2 bases, J lost 1 base, and 12 bases lay in between. Germline lookup yields CDR1 SGHRS and CDR2 YFSETQ. CDR3 loop: CASSFQPGGQETQYF. CDR3 sequence (DNA): TGCGCCAGCAGCTTTCAACCCGGGGGCCAAGAGACCCAGTACTTC.

The chain links TRBV6-2 or TRBV6-3 to TRBJ2-7; 7 nucleotides align to TRBD2. The CDR3 has 13 residues. With V trimmed by 4 bases and J by 2 bases, 2 bases remained unmatched. Germline CDR1 is MNHEY and CDR2 is SVGEGT. Here the CDR3 reads CASSWGLPYEQYF. The CDR3 DNA is TGTGCCAGCAGTTGGGGACTACCCTACGAGCAGTACTTC.

The sample holds a few counts of this clonotype. The V and J genes are TRBV12-3 or TRBV12-4 and TRBJ2-2; 9 positions match TRBD2. The ends lost 4 bases at V and 4 bases at J; junction bases unmatched: 4. CDR3 length: 15 amino acids. CDR3 region: CASSSWGLATGELFF. Here the CDR3 DNA reads TGTGCCAGCAGTTCGTGGGGACTAGCCACCGGGGAGCTGTTTTTT.

The chain uses TRBV12-3 or TRBV12-4 and TRBJ2-1, with a possible D match to TRBD1 (6 bases). The V and J ends lost 2 bases and 4 bases respectively, with 12 bases between them. CDR3 length: 15 residues. CDR3 loop: CASSLIGGPYNEQFF. The DNA for the CDR3 is TGTGCCAGCAGTTTAATAGGGGGACCGTACAATGAGCAGTTCTTC.

The chain links TRBV29-1 to TRBJ1-2; 10 bases are shared with TRBD1. The germline V gene encodes CDR1 SQVTM and CDR2 ANQGSEA. With 5 bases clipped from V and 0 bases from J, the junction kept 12 bases outside the gene matches. The CDR3 extends over 17 amino acids. CDR3: CSVNSDRGQTPNYGYTF. The CDR3, as DNA: TGCAGCGTTAATAGTGACAGGGGGCAAACCCCTAACTATGGCTACACCTTC.

The rearrangement uses TRBV3-1 and TRBJ2-7; TRBD1 aligns across 8 bases. The V segment lost 1 base and the J segment 7 bases; nucleotides outside the gene matches: 6. Germline V gives CDR1 LGHDT, CDR2 YNNKEL (reference sequence). The CDR3 runs to 14 residues. The CDR3 spells CASSQGQGLGEQYF. For the CDR3, the DNA is TGTGCCAGCAGCCAAGGACAGGGGTTGGGTGAGCAGTACTTC.

CDR3 DNA sequence: TGTGCCAGCAGCTTCTCTGGGACTAGCGGGACCCGCACGAACACCGGGGAGCTGTTTTTT. This sequence encodes CASSFSGTSGTRTNTGELFF. The chain recombines TRBV11-1 with TRBJ2-2; 13 bases are a match to TRBD2. Germline CDR1 SGHAT, CDR2 FQDESV (reference sequence). The V and J ends lost 3 bases and 0 bases, in that order; junction bases with no gene match: 10. This CDR3 is 20 amino acids long.

This clonotype was seen many times. This chain connects TRBV4-1 to TRBJ1-1; D ambiguous. Trimming took off 0 bases at V and 2 bases at J, with 16 bases between the two ends. There are 17 residues in the CDR3. The germline gives CDR1 MGHRA, CDR2 YSYEKL. CDR3 protein: CASSQDLAYSSNTEAFF. The CDR3 bases are TGCGCCAGCAGCCAAGACTTGGCGTACAGCTCCAACACTGAAGCTTTCTTT.

This clonotype appeared a few times. The genes are TRBV20-1 and TRBJ1-1, with TRBD1 as a possible D gene (5 bases). This CDR3 has 13 residues. The V end was cut by 5 bases, the J end by 4 bases, with 14 bases between. The germline V gene encodes CDR1 DFQATT and CDR2 SNEGSKA (reference sequence). The CDR3, as DNA: TGCAGTGCTGCCTCCGTAGGGGCCACTGAAGCTTTCTTT. Its translation is CSAASVGATEAFF.

The chain uses TRBV4-3 and TRBJ1-4, with 8 bases lining up with TRBD1. This CDR3 has 14 amino acids. CDR1 and CDR2 from the germline V gene are LGHNA and YSLEER. Losses at the gene ends were 2 bases for V and 5 bases for J; bases not matched to a gene: 1. CDR3 DNA: TGCGCCAGCAGCCAACACAGGGGGAATGAAAAACTGTTTTTT. Translating it yields CASSQHRGNEKLFF.

This clonotype occurred a few times. The chain carries TRBV11-2 and TRBJ2-5; D uncertain. CDR3 length: 14 residues. Trimming removed 0 bases at V and 2 bases at J, with 7 bases between. Germline lookup yields CDR1 SGHAT and CDR2 FQNNGV. In DNA, the CDR3 is TGTGCCAGCAGCTTAGAGGTCAGACAAGAGACCCAGTACTTC. This sequence encodes CASSLEVRQETQYF.

This clonotype has at least ten counts. The chain recombines TRBV20-1 with TRBJ2-1; TRBD2 matches at 10 bases. V trimming: 5 bases; J trimming: 4 bases; junction bases outside the gene matches: 8. This CDR3 has 15 amino acids. The germline gives CDR1 DFQATT, CDR2 SNEGSKA (reference sequence). The CDR3 DNA reads as TGCAGTGCTTCCGCTAGCGGGAGAGCTTACAATGAGCAGTTCTTC. This encodes CSASASGRAYNEQFF.

For this clonotype: This may stem from a read error, because a much larger clone lies one nucleotide away. The gene calls are TRBV29-1 and TRBJ2-1, with 7 bases that match TRBD1. The V and J ends lost 5 bases and 9 bases, in that order; junction bases with no gene match: 10. The CDR3 extends over 13 amino acids. CDR1 is SQVTM and CDR2 is ANQGSEA in the germline V gene. The CDR3 coding sequence is TGCAGCGTTCGAGGGACAGCATTTCTTGAGCAGTTCTTC. This codes for CSVRGTAFLEQFF.

This clonotype has at least ten counts. J is TRBJ1-1 and V is TRBV24-1; D not resolved. This CDR3 is built from 10 residues. Looked up from germline, CDR1 is KGHDR and CDR2 is SFDVKD. V dropped 9 bases and J dropped 11 bases, with 12 bases sitting between them. In nucleotides, the CDR3 is TGTGCCACCCTGCATTCCGATGCTTTCTTT. It translates to CATLHSDAFF.

This chain connects TRBV4-1 to TRBJ1-1; tentatively, D is TRBD1 (6 bases). The V gene lost 4 bases and the J gene lost 5 bases, with 17 bases spanning the gap. The length of the CDR3 is 15 residues. The V gene's germline CDR1 is MGHRA and CDR2 YSYEKL. This CDR3 is CASSPIRGGKTEAFF. The CDR3 DNA follows: TGCGCCAGCAGCCCGATAAGGGGGGGGAAAACTGAAGCTTTCTTT.

This clonotype has a handful of counts. The chain couples TRBV24-1 to TRBJ2-5, with D possibly being TRBD2 (5 bases). Germline lookup yields CDR1 KGHDR and CDR2 SFDVKD. V was trimmed by 4 bases and J by 1 base, leaving 9 bases between them. The length of the CDR3 is 14 residues. CDR3 region: CATSDVGLQETQYF. The CDR3 nucleotides read TGTGCCACCAGTGACGTTGGACTCCAAGAGACCCAGTACTTC.

This clonotype was detected a few times. The germline gene is not matched at one end of the junction; a read error may be the cause. The chain is built from TRBV10-2 and TRBJ1-1; 11 positions match TRBD1. Germline CDR1 is WSHSY and CDR2 is SAAADI. This CDR3 comprises 14 residues. CDR3 region: CASREGQGGLRVYF. The CDR3 DNA reads TGCGCCAGCAGAGAGGGACAGGGGGGCCTGAGGGTGTACTTT.

This clonotype showed up just a few times. The rearrangement uses TRBV5-1 and TRBJ2-1; 9 bases line up with TRBD1. V trimming: 4 bases; J trimming: 8 bases; junction bases outside the gene matches: 10. The CDR3 consists of 15 residues. Germline assignment: CDR1 SGHRS and CDR2 YFSETQ. CDR3 amino acids: CASSPDGTGLDEQFF. DNA for the CDR3: TGCGCCAGCAGCCCGGACGGGACAGGGTTGGATGAGCAGTTCTTC.

This clonotype has a handful of counts. The chain links TRBV7-2 to TRBJ1-3, with D uncertain. The CDR3 spans 15 residues. Between the trimmed V and J ends, which lost 1 base and 0 bases, there was a span of 7 bases. CDR1 is SGHTA and CDR2 is FQGNSA in the germline V gene. The CDR3, as DNA: TGTGCCAGCAGCTTAGACTATAGCTCTGGAAACACCATATATTTT. It encodes CASSLDYSSGNTIYF.

This clonotype was seen a handful of times. The CDR3 is CASSFSGSIAVEQYF. The CDR3 DNA is TGTGCCAGCAGCTTTAGCGGGAGTATTGCGGTCGAGCAGTACTTC. The chain carries TRBV7-2 and TRBJ2-7; TRBD2 matches 9 bases. The V gene's germline CDR1 is SGHTA and CDR2 FQGNSA. The length of the CDR3 is 15 residues. Trimming cost V 3 bases and J 6 bases; bases outside gene matches: 9.

This clonotype was seen a handful of times. V usage is TRBV15 and J usage is TRBJ2-2; TRBD2 is a possible D gene (6 bases). V was shortened by 5 bases and J by 5 bases, with 27 bases between the two germline ends. In germline, CDR1 is LNHNV, CDR2 YYDKDF (reference sequence). This CDR3 is 19 amino acids long. CDR3 in amino acids: CATSPHFGGGLKGTGELFF. CDR3 DNA: TGTGCCACCAGCCCACACTTCGGGGGAGGCCTAAAGGGAACCGGGGAGCTGTTTTTT.

The V call is TRBV10-3, the J call TRBJ2-1, with 8 bases identical to TRBD1. V was pared by 4 bases and J by 6 bases, with 5 bases of the junction left unmatched. This CDR3 has 14 residues. The germline gives CDR1 ENHRY, CDR2 SYGVKD. The CDR3 DNA is TGTGCCATCAGTGGGGCGGACAGGGTCAATGAGCAGTTCTTC. It encodes CAISGADRVNEQFF.